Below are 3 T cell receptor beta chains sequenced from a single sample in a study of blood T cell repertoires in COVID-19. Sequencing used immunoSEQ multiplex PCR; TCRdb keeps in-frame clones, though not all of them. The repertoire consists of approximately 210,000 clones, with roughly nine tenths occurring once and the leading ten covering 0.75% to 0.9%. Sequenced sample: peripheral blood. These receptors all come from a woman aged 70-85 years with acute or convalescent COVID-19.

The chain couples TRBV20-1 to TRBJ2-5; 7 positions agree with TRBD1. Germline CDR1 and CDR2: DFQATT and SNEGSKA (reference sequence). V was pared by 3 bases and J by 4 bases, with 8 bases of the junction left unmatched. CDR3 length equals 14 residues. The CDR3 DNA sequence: TGCAGTGCTAGTCCCGGACAGGTTTTAGAGACCCAGTACTTC. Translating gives CSASPGQVLETQYF.

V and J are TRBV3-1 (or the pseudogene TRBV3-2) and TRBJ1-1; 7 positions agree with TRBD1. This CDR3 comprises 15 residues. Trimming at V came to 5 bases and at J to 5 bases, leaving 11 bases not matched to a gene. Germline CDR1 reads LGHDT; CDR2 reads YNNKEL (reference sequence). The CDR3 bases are TGTGCCAGCAGCTTACAAGGGGGCCAACGTACTGAAGCTTTCTTT. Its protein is CASSLQGGQRTEAFF.

CDR3 bases: TGTGCCAGCAGCTTAAACGCGGCGGCGCTCCAAGAGACCCAGTACTTC. Translated: CASSLNAAALQETQYF. The chain has TRBV11-3 and TRBJ2-5; D is unclear. From germline, CDR1 is SGHNT and CDR2 YENEEA. This CDR3 is built from 16 residues. Trimming cost V 2 bases and J 1 base, with 14 bases left between them. Drawing the rest from reference TRBV11-3 and TRBJ2-5, the complete variable domain is EAGVVQSPRYKIIEKKQPVAFWCNPISGHNTLYWYLQNLGQGPELLIRYENEEAVDDSQLPKDRFSAERLKGVDSTLKIQPAELGDSAVYLCASSLNAAALQETQYFGPGTRLLVL.